The 2 T cell receptor beta chains in this list originate from one sample, sequenced in a study of shared clonotypes between healthy human individuals (dated by TCRdb to between 2020 and 2021). Library generation was performed with the immunoSEQ multiplex PCR assay. Imported from immuneACCESS, the table was reduced by TCRdb to in-frame sequences with V and J called. These copies leave out some clones; in studies compared against another copy, an unresolved V gene accounts for under half, and the cause of the remainder is not known. Across this sample there are approximately 640,000 clones, with about 78% seen only once. The ten top clones hold approximately 1.8% of the sample. The sample taken for sequencing was memory CD4+ T cells sorted from blood. The sample's cell subset or site, from its label and the paper: CD45RA-negative fraction. The receptor set was obtained from a woman aged 25 to 39 in good health.

Notes on this clone: Other DNA sequences from this sample encode an identical CDR3 as well. V gene TRBV28 combines with J gene TRBJ1-1, with D unresolved. Trimming stripped 3 bases from V and 1 base from J, with 9 bases between. The CDR3 sequence is 14 residues long. The germline gives CDR1 MDHEN, CDR2 SYDVKM. The CDR3 reads CASSFGQRNTEAFF. The CDR3, as DNA: TGTGCCAGCAGTTTCGGCCAGAGGAACACTGAAGCTTTCTTT.

V is TRBV5-6 and J is TRBJ2-5; no firm D call. The V end was cut by 5 bases, the J end by 3 bases, with 11 bases between. The CDR3 is made up of 13 amino acids. Germline V CDR1 and CDR2: SGHDT, YYEEEE. The CDR3 DNA reads as TGTGCCAGCAGAAAAAGGGTTGAAGAGACCCAGTACTTC. This codes for CASRKRVEETQYF.